This TCR beta chain stems from a study of human T cells and chemical hapten exposure. The sample's time point: healthy volunteer bleed at 2 weeks. Someone pulled total RNA out of unfractionated whole blood. TCRdb independently ran MiXCR on the RACE reads; one entry per CDR3 protein. The sample yields about 130,000 distinct CDR3 sequences, around 8.2% seen once. The germline gives CDR1 MNHEY, CDR2 SVGEGT. With 7 bases clipped from V and 2 bases from J, the junction kept 9 bases outside the gene matches. CDR3 length: 17 residues. The source material was whole blood. The receptor comes from a male donor in good health. Some clones in this sample may be carry-over from other donors' samples. The chain carries TRBV6-2 or TRBV6-3 and TRBJ2-1; 12 nucleotides align to TRBD2. The CDR3 loop is CASILKTSGSPYNEQFF. CDR3 nucleotide sequence: TGTGCCAGCATCCTTAAGACTAGCGGGAGCCCCTACAATGAGCAGTTCTTC.